This T cell receptor beta chain is from a study of T cell clones after liver transplantation. Overall study: Post-transplant blood was tracked for graft-donor-reactive T cell clones identified in a pre-transplant mixed lymphocyte reaction. Apart from three HCV-positive recipients, transplants were for non-autoimmune, non-viral reasons. Draws occurred before transplant, before withdrawal, and after complete or failed withdrawal.

Clones were read by immunoSEQ multiplex PCR, and TCRdb kept only the in-frame ones, dropping some. Among fewer than 85,000 clones listed, approximately 80% were seen once. There are 18 residues in the CDR3. V lost 1 base to trimming and J lost 0 bases, with 18 bases between them. Unstimulated PBMCs were sorted into CD3+CD4+ and CD3+CD8+ populations. This chain connects TRBV23-1 to TRBJ2-5; D is uncertain. TRBV23-1 has ORF status, its function being uncertain. The TCR was taken from a human patient who received a liver transplant. Some T cells may be supplied by the graft donor. The sample here was CD4+ T cells from blood, taken 12 months after liver transplant. The CDR3 bases are TGCGCCAGCAGTCAATTAAGTCGACAACGGTGGCACCAAGAGACCCAGTACTTC. It specifies CASSQLSRQRWHQETQYF.